The clone carrying this TCR beta chain was counted many times. Noted time point: pre-sensitization, week 0. Treatment denoted: therapeutic diphenylcyclopropenone sensitization with weekly scalp DPC. The sample comes from a study of human T cells and chemical hapten exposure. Via MiXCR, TCRdb re-called the RACE reads, giving one row per CDR3 protein. The sample yields 240,000 or so distinct CDR3 sequences, around 9.3% seen once. The CDR3 has 14 amino acids. Trimming removed 2 bases from V and 5 bases from J; junction bases left unmatched: 3. Germline V CDR1 and CDR2: MRHNA, SNTAGT. This specimen consisted of whole blood, obtained in connection with sensitization to the hapten diphenylcyclopropenone (DPC). The receptor comes from a woman in her forties with alopecia areata. Some clones in this sample may be carry-over from other donors' samples. This chain connects TRBV6-4 to TRBJ2-3; TRBD1 aligns across 8 bases. Written as DNA, the CDR3 is TGTGCCAGCAGTGACGGACAGGGAGGAGATACGCAGTATTTT. It is translated as CASSDGQGGDTQYF.